This T cell receptor (beta chain) derives from a study of T cell changes during pregnancy in multiple sclerosis. Germline V lookup: CDR1 SGHDN, CDR2 FVKESK. V trimming: 5 bases; J trimming: 6 bases; junction bases outside the gene matches: 7. The CDR3 has 15 residues. Produced via immunoSEQ multiplex PCR; TCRdb's table is partial and in-frame only. Of under 75,000 clones detected, approximately 90% appear once; the ten largest clones hold about 3%. The specimen was peripheral blood, collected in the third trimester of pregnancy. V and J are TRBV14 and TRBJ2-1; TRBD2 aligns across 10 bases. The receptor was isolated from a female donor in good health, enrolled as a control in a pregnancy study. Here the CDR3 DNA reads TGTGCCAGCAGCTCCCCGGTAGCGGGAGGCAATGAGCAGTTCTTC. This sequence encodes CASSSPVAGGNEQFF.